This TCR beta chain was identified in a study of cytomegalovirus exposure and HLA in healthy donors. Overall study results and limits: Further analysis, carried out later, found HLA-associated TCR beta chains more clonally expanded than equally common other chains. Per a prior analysis, the majority of TCR beta V segments were productive roughly 90% or roughly 30% of the time.

Primers: 60 Vbeta forward and 13 Jbeta reverse. Original data processing: The count from a later analysis was roughly 80 million unique TCR beta chains, 9.5 million to 13 million of them shared. The assay was immunoSEQ multiplex PCR, and TCRdb's table has in-frame clones only and misses some. V, J and clone size reflect that table, while D and trimming were determined from the DNA. The data contain around 170,000 clones, roughly 82% of them singletons. Notes on this clone: Its target is unknown.

There are 15 residues in the CDR3. V dropped 3 bases and J dropped 6; count of bases not matched to a gene: 6. Per germline, CDR1 SGHVS and CDR2 FQNEAQ. The V gene is TRBV7-8, the J gene TRBJ1-5, with 9 bases aligning to TRBD1. Material for sequencing was PBMCs. This clonotype was sampled from a woman between 50 and 59 years old in good health and CMV-seronegative. The CDR3 protein is CASSFGQGRIQPQHF. The CDR3 DNA reads TGTGCCAGCAGCTTTGGACAGGGGAGGATTCAGCCCCAGCATTTT.